This TCR beta chain originates from a study of blood T cell repertoires in COVID-19. Study-level background: Sites across the United States, Italy and Spain contributed samples from acute and convalescent COVID-19. PBMCs, B-cell-depleted T cells, or T cells were the source of the cDNA or gDNA that made up the material.

Those enrolled, adults aged roughly 18 to 95 years, came from 24 US areas. The authors' processing: Amplification of reference gene primers provided the estimated nucleated cell counts. Some clones are missing from TCRdb's copy, which holds only in-frame ones; the method was immunoSEQ multiplex PCR. D and trimming were read from the DNA, whereas the V and J calls and clone size are those reported in that table. The sample records approximately 310,000 clones, about nine tenths being singletons. Germline trimming cut 4 bases from V and 5 bases from J; bases unmatched to any gene: 2. This CDR3 is 14 amino acids long. The germline CDR1 and CDR2 sequences are KGHSH and LQKENI.

The source material was PBMCs or T cells enriched from blood (not recorded which). This sequence originates from a man aged 60-69 years who had recovered from COVID-19. The J gene is TRBJ2-3, the V gene TRBV18, with 11 bases matching TRBD2. The CDR3 DNA reads TGTGCCAGCTCACAACTAGCGGGAGAAGATACGCAGTATTTT. It translates to CASSQLAGEDTQYF.